In this sample, the clone carrying this T cell receptor (beta chain) turned up many times. Its antigen is unknown. With template switching, a universal primer site was added, and the cDNA carried unique molecular identifiers. TCRdb re-called the 5' RACE reads through MiXCR, storing one row per CDR3 protein. The table lists 550,000 to 800,000 distinct CDR3 sequences, about 7.1% of them singletons. The data originate from a study of identical twins. Whole-study results and caveats: The more abundant beta clonotypes in cord blood had fewer insertions, and memory repertoires did not show this. The authors noted that invariant MAIT and iNKT cells could partly confound zero-insertion analyses.

Germline CDR1 is SQVTM and CDR2 is ANQGSEA. The V end lost 8 bases, the J end lost 1 base, and 12 bases lay between the germline ends. The length of the CDR3 is 13 residues. The sample was also reused in another study, on yellow fever vaccine responses in identical twins.

The source is a woman aged 18-29 years in good health. The sample consisted of PBMCs. This chain joins TRBV29-1 and TRBJ2-1, with a weak D call TRBD1 (6 bases). The DNA of the CDR3 is TGCAGCACACAGACAGGTTCCTACAATGAGCAGTTCTTC. This codes for CSTQTGSYNEQFF.